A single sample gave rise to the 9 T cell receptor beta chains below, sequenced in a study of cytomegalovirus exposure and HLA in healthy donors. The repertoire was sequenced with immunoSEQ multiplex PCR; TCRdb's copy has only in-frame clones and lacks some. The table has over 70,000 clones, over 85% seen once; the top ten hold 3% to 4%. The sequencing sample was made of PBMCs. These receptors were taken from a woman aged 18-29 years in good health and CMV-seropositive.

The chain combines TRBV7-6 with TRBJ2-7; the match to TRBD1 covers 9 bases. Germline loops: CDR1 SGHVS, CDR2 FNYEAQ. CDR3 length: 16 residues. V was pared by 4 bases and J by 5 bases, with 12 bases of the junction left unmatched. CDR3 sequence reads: CASSSTPGQGIHEQYF. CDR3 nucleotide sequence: TGTGCCAGCAGCTCCACTCCGGGACAGGGAATCCACGAGCAGTACTTC.

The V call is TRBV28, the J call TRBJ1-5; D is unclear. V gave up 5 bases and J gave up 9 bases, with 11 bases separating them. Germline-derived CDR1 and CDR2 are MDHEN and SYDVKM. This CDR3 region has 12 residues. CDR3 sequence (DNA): TGTGCCAGCAGTACCCCCAGCGTGCCCCAGCATTTT. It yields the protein CASSTPSVPQHF.

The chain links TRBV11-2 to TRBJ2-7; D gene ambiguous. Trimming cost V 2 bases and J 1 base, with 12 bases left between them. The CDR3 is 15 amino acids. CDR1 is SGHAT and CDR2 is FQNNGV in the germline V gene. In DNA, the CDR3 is TGTGCCAGCAGCTTATCCCCGGAGAGATCCTACGAGCAGTACTTC. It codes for CASSLSPERSYEQYF. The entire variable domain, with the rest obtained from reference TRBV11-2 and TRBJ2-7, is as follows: EAGVAQSPRYKIIEKRQSVAFWCNPISGHATLYWYQQILGQGPKLLIQFQNNGVVDDSQLPKDRFSAERLKGVDSTLKIQPAKLEDSAVYLCASSLSPERSYEQYFGPGTRLTVT.

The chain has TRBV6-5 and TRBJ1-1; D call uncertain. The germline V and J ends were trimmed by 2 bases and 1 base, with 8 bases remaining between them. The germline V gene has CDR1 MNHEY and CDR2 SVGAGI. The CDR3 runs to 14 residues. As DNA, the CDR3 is TGTGCCAGCAGTTACATCGGGGAGAACACTGAAGCTTTCTTT. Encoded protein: CASSYIGENTEAFF.

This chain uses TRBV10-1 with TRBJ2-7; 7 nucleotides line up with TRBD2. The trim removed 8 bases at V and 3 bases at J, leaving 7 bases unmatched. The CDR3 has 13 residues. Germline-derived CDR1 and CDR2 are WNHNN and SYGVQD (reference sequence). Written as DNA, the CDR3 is TGCGCCAGCGGAGGGACTAAGGTCTACGAGCAGTACTTC. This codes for CASGGTKVYEQYF.

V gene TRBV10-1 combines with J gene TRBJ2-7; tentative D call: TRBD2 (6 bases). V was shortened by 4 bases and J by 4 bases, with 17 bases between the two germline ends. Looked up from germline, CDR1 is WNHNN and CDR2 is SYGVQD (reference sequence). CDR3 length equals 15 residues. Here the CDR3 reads CASSGGLTKAYEQYF. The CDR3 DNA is TGCGCCAGCAGTGGGGGACTCACGAAGGCGTACGAGCAGTACTTC.

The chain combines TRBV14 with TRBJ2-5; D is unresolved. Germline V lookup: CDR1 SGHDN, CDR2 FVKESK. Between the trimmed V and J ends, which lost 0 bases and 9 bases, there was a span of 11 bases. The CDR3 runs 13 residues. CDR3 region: CASSQDWPQPQYF. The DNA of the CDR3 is TGTGCCAGCAGCCAAGACTGGCCGCAACCCCAGTACTTC. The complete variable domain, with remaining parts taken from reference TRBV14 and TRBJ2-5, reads EAGVTQFPSHSVIEKGQTVTLRCDPISGHDNLYWYRRVMGKEIKFLLHFVKESKQDESGMPNNRFLAERTGGTYSTLKVQPAELEDSGVYFCASSQDWPQPQYFGPGTRLLVL.

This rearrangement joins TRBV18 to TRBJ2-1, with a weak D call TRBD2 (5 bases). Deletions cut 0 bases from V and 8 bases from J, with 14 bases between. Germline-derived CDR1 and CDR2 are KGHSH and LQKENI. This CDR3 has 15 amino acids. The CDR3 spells CASSPPSVTWDEQFF. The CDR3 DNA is TGTGCCAGCTCACCACCTAGCGTAACCTGGGATGAGCAGTTCTTC.

The CDR3 DNA sequence: TGTGCCAGCAGTGAATGGGGAACAGGGGGAGGATTGGAGACCCAGTACTTC. This translates into CASSEWGTGGGLETQYF. The chain couples TRBV2 to TRBJ2-5; 8 positions match TRBD1. Unmatched junction bases numbered 13, after V lost 2 bases and J lost 5 bases. This CDR3 comprises 17 residues. Germline CDR1 is SNHLY and CDR2 is FYNNEI.